This T cell receptor beta chain was identified in a study of T-cell memory formation after mild COVID-19. Notes on the study in general: CD4/CD8 balance characterized clones contracting day 15 to 85, and CD4+ skew characterized later expanders. Chiefly within CM and EM were the contracting CD4+ clones; CD8+ ones were within EMRA.

Germline trimming cut 10 bases from V and 1 base from J; bases unmatched to any gene: 12. The CDR3 runs 15 residues. TCRalpha and TCRbeta libraries used 5'RACE with constant-segment primers and UMIs. One entry per CDR3 protein results from TCRdb running MiXCR on the 5' RACE reads. This repertoire shows about 440,000 distinct CDR3 sequences, around 19% found once; its top ten account for around 8%. This clonotype was counted many times. Its antigen is unknown. Sequences were obtained from PBMCs or a T cell subset sorted from them (not recorded which). This chain uses TRBV12-3 or TRBV12-4 with TRBJ2-5; TRBD1 matches 7 bases. The source of this sequence is an adult woman who had mild COVID-19 (a few samples of this study predate the infection). Cell type and time point are not known. DNA for the CDR3: TGTGCCACCGCATGGACAGGCTCGCCCCAAGAGACCCAGTACTTC. Its translation is CATAWTGSPQETQYF.